This TCR beta chain was found in a study of blood T cell repertoires in COVID-19. Turning to the study itself: COVID-19 samples from acute and convalescent phases originated in the United States, Italy and Spain. In each case, the material was cDNA or gDNA derived from T cells, B-cell-depleted T cells, or PBMCs.

The Seattle site enrolled patients during active infection and followed them longitudinally. Original methodology: Reference gene primer amplification yielded estimated nucleated cell counts. The protocol was immunoSEQ multiplex PCR, while the TCRdb copy is restricted to in-frame clones and leaves out a portion. The D gene and trimming were derived from the DNA, and the V and J assignments and clone size from that table. The table lists about 150,000 clones, 83% of them singletons, with about 12% in the top ten. The germline CDR1 and CDR2 sequences are LNHDA and SQIVND (reference sequence). CDR3 length: 18 amino acids. Trimming cost V 3 bases and J 5 bases; bases outside gene matches: 10.

The specimen sequenced was peripheral blood. The genes are TRBV19 and TRBJ2-1, with TRBD2 matching 13 bases. This clonotype was sampled from a woman aged 55 to 70 with COVID-19, enrolled during active disease. The CDR3 region has the DNA TGTGCCAGTAGTATTCCGAAACTAGCGGGAGGGCCCAACAATGAGCAGTTCTTC. It codes for CASSIPKLAGGPNNEQFF. The variable domain in full, with the rest retrieved from reference TRBV19 and TRBJ2-1, is DGGITQSPKYLFRKEGQNVTLSCEQNLNHDAMYWYRQDPGQGLRLIYYSQIVNDFQKGDIAEGYSVSREKKESFPLTVTSAQKNPTAFYLCASSIPKLAGGPNNEQFFGPGTRLTVL.